Following are 26 T cell receptor beta chains from one sample sequenced in a study of PD-1 blockade in mismatch repair-deficient tumors. Measured with immunoSEQ multiplex PCR; TCRdb has only the in-frame clones, and not every one. The table has about 67,000 clones, around 73% seen once. This sample comprised peripheral blood, obtained 2 weeks after starting pembrolizumab. These receptors were taken from an adult with mismatch repair-deficient cancer.

This clone was counted once. The V and J genes are TRBV2 and TRBJ2-1; D not resolved. This CDR3 region has 12 residues. V lost 4 bases, J lost 4 bases, and 5 bases lay in between. Germline loops: CDR1 SNHLY, CDR2 FYNNEI. CDR3 sequence reads: CASSAGYNEQFF. The CDR3 DNA reads as TGTGCCAGCAGTGCCGGGTACAATGAGCAGTTCTTC.

The V and J genes are TRBV5-6 and TRBJ2-1; a weak D match, TRBD2 (5 bases). The germline gives CDR1 SGHDT, CDR2 YYEEEE. This CDR3 contains 15 residues. V was pared by 1 base and J by 3 bases, with 11 bases between. Written as DNA, the CDR3 is TGTGCCAGCAGCTTGACGGGGAATCGCTACAATGAGCAGTTCTTC. It yields the protein CASSLTGNRYNEQFF.

The chain is built from TRBV28 and TRBJ1-5; no reliable D call. CDR1 is MDHEN, CDR2 SYDVKM, per germline. Trimming pared 7 bases from V and 10 bases from J, leaving 17 bases between. This CDR3 is built from 13 residues. The CDR3 DNA reads as TGTGCCAGCACATTGCCCGAACGGGGACCCCAGCATTTT. Protein product: CASTLPERGPQHF.

On this clone: Within the sample, other DNA sequences also encode this same CDR3. The genes are TRBV15 and TRBJ1-1, with D uncertain. Germline V gene sequence: CDR1 LNHNV, CDR2 YYDKDF (reference sequence). Between the trimmed V and J ends, which lost 1 base and 5 bases, there was a span of 5 bases. CDR3 length equals 12 residues. Here the CDR3 reads CATSRARTEAFF. The CDR3 DNA is TGTGCCACCAGCAGAGCGAGGACTGAAGCTTTCTTT.

The chain links TRBV10-2 to TRBJ1-5; D not resolved. The CDR3 extends over 14 amino acids. Trimming took 2 bases from V and 7 from J, leaving 12 bases between them. In germline, CDR1 is WSHSY, CDR2 SAAADI. The CDR3 coding sequence is TGCGCCAGCAGTGAGGGGCTTAGCGGCCAGCCCCAGCATTTT. Translating gives CASSEGLSGQPQHF.

The gene calls are TRBV6-6 and TRBJ2-3, with 7 positions matching TRBD2. V shed 0 bases, J shed 4 bases, and the junction held 4 bases outside the gene matches. The germline CDR1 and CDR2 sequences are MNHNY and SVGAGI (reference sequence). This CDR3 is 15 amino acids long. CDR3 nucleotides: TGTGCCAGCAGTTACTCGGCGGGAGATCCAGATACGCAGTATTTT. Translated, it gives CASSYSAGDPDTQYF.

V is TRBV9 and J is TRBJ1-3; D may be TRBD1 (6 bases). Germline V lookup: CDR1 SGDLS, CDR2 YYNGEE. The CDR3 covers 16 residues. V was clipped by 4 bases and J by 0 bases, with 14 bases between them. The CDR3 spells CASSPSTGNSGNTIYF. CDR3 DNA sequence: TGTGCCAGCAGCCCGTCAACAGGGAACTCTGGAAACACCATATATTTT.

This chain uses TRBV5-4 with TRBJ1-2; no definite D call. Germline V lookup: CDR1 SGHNT, CDR2 YYREEE (reference sequence). The CDR3 contains 13 residues. Trimming took 0 bases from V and 3 from J, leaving 6 bases between them. As DNA, the CDR3 is TGTGCCAGCAGCTTGGAGGCAGACTATGGCTACACCTTC. Its translation: CASSLEADYGYTF.

This clone came up once. The chain links TRBV2 to TRBJ2-2; the D gene is possibly TRBD1 (5 bases). CDR1 is SNHLY, CDR2 FYNNEI, per germline. Trimming left V 5 bases short and J 7 bases short, with 17 bases between. The CDR3 has 15 amino acids. CDR3 sequence: CASSPGASWVGELFF. The CDR3 DNA reads TGTGCCAGCAGTCCTGGGGCGTCCTGGGTCGGGGAGCTGTTTTTT.

The chain links TRBV4-3 to TRBJ1-1, with unresolved D. Trimming stripped 4 bases from V and 2 bases from J, with 8 bases between. The CDR3 contains 13 residues. CDR1 is LGHNA, CDR2 YSLEER, per germline. This CDR3 is CASSREGNTEAFF. In DNA form, the CDR3 reads TGCGCCAGCAGCCGAGAGGGAAACACTGAAGCTTTCTTT.

The gene calls are TRBV19 and TRBJ2-7; TRBD1 agrees at 10 bases. Unmatched junction bases numbered 8, after V lost 4 bases and J lost 2 bases. The length of the CDR3 is 16 residues. Germline V gene data show CDR1 as LNHDA and CDR2 as SQIVND (reference sequence). CDR3 protein: CASSRLSGTGAYEQYF. CDR3 in DNA: TGTGCCAGTAGTAGATTATCCGGGACAGGGGCCTACGAGCAGTACTTC.

The chain carries TRBV30 and TRBJ1-5; no reliable D call. Germline CDR1 and CDR2: GTSNPN and SVGIG (reference sequence). The CDR3 contains 14 residues. Trimming removed 0 bases at V and 6 bases at J, with 12 bases between. The CDR3 spells CAWSVSGLGQPQHF. DNA of the CDR3: TGTGCCTGGAGTGTATCGGGGTTAGGTCAGCCCCAGCATTTT.

The chain carries TRBV9 and TRBJ1-1; the D gene is possibly TRBD1 (5 bases). The germline gives CDR1 SGDLS, CDR2 YYNGEE. The V end lost 0 bases, the J end lost 5 bases, and 11 bases lay between the germline ends. CDR3 length: 14 residues. CDR3 amino acids: CASSVGGGSTEAFF. The CDR3 coding sequence is TGTGCCAGCAGCGTAGGGGGCGGCTCGACTGAAGCTTTCTTT.

The chain is built from TRBV30 and TRBJ2-7; possible D gene TRBD2, 5 bases. Looked up from germline, CDR1 is GTSNPN and CDR2 is SVGIG (reference sequence). V lost 1 base, J lost 6 bases, and 13 bases lay in between. This CDR3 spans 13 amino acids. In DNA form, the CDR3 reads TGTGCCTGGAGTGGAGGGAGTGGGCGCGAGCAGTACTTC. Its translation is CAWSGGSGREQYF. Using reference TRBV30 and TRBJ2-7 for the parts outside the CDR3, the full variable domain is SQTIHQWPATLVQPVGSPLSLECTVEGTSNPNLYWYRQAAGRGLQLLFYSVGIGQISSEVPQNLSASRPQDRQFILSSKKLLLSDSGFYLCAWSGGSGREQYFGPGTRLTVT.

The rearrangement uses TRBV12-5 and TRBJ2-5; perhaps TRBD1 as D (6 bases). Germline loops: CDR1 LGHNT, CDR2 FRNRAP. This CDR3 comprises 15 residues. The V and J ends lost 3 bases and 4 bases respectively, with 15 bases between them. CDR3 residues: CASGFGEGGRETQYF. The CDR3 DNA reads as TGTGCTAGTGGTTTCGGGGAAGGGGGTAGAGAGACCCAGTACTTC.

The V gene is TRBV19, the J gene TRBJ1-5; D remains ambiguous. The germline V gene has CDR1 LNHDA and CDR2 SQIVND (reference sequence). The V end lost 6 bases, the J end lost 5 bases, and 17 bases lay between the germline ends. CDR3 size: 15 residues. The CDR3 loop is CASSKRVFGDQPQHF. The DNA for the CDR3 is TGTGCCAGTAGCAAAAGGGTGTTCGGTGATCAGCCCCAGCATTTT.

The chain combines TRBV7-2 with TRBJ2-3; D is possibly TRBD1 (5 bases). CDR1 is SGHTA, CDR2 FQGNSA, per germline. The CDR3 consists of 14 residues. The V gene lost 2 bases and the J gene lost 4 bases, with 10 bases spanning the gap. The CDR3 sequence: CASSLTRVADTQYF. The CDR3 DNA is TGTGCCAGCAGCTTAACCAGGGTGGCAGATACGCAGTATTTT.

The V gene is TRBV11-3, the J gene TRBJ2-1, with 8 positions matching TRBD2. The junction had 6 bases not matched to a gene; V was cut back by 3 bases and J by 5 bases. CDR3 length: 15 residues. Germline values: CDR1 SGHNT, CDR2 YENEEA. The CDR3 DNA reads TGTGCCAGCAGCTTCGAGCGGGAGAGCCACAATGAGCAGTTCTTC. It translates to CASSFERESHNEQFF.

V usage is TRBV7-9 and J usage is TRBJ1-1, with no clear D. The CDR3 contains 16 residues. Germline V gene data show CDR1 as SEHNR and CDR2 as FQNEAQ (reference sequence). The V gene lost 2 bases and the J gene lost 1 base, with 14 bases spanning the gap. DNA of the CDR3: TGTGCCAGCAGCTTATTGCTTGGCAGAACGAACACTGAAGCTTTCTTT. Residues: CASSLLLGRTNTEAFF.

This chain joins TRBV4-3 and TRBJ1-3; unclear D gene. V was trimmed by 0 bases and J by 4 bases, leaving 19 bases between them. CDR3 length equals 18 residues. Germline CDR1 LGHNA, CDR2 YSLEER. CDR3 DNA sequence: TGCGCCAGCAGCCAAGATAATGATCAGACTTTGACAGGAAACACCATATATTTT. It yields the protein CASSQDNDQTLTGNTIYF.

For this clone: This CDR3 is also generated by other DNA sequences in the sample. This sequence joins TRBV5-1 and TRBJ2-3; perhaps TRBD1 as D (5 bases). Germline loops: CDR1 SGHRS, CDR2 YFSETQ. This CDR3 contains 14 residues. The germline V and J ends were trimmed by 0 bases and 0 bases, with 5 bases remaining between them. The CDR3 region has the DNA TGCGCCAGCAGCTTGGGACAGAGCACAGATACGCAGTATTTT. Translation: CASSLGQSTDTQYF.

The chain joins TRBV11-3 to TRBJ2-5; D is undetermined. The ends were cut back, 2 bases at V and 3 bases at J, with 4 bases in the middle. The V gene's germline CDR1 is SGHNT and CDR2 YENEEA. The CDR3 consists of 12 residues. This chain's CDR3 is CASSLSEETQYF. The CDR3 DNA follows: TGTGCCAGCAGCTTATCAGAAGAGACCCAGTACTTC.

This clone appeared a single time. The gene calls are TRBV13 and TRBJ2-5; 7 bases match TRBD1. The junction had 5 bases not matched to a gene; V was cut back by 5 bases and J by 2 bases. Per the germline V gene, CDR1 is PRHDT and CDR2 is FYEKMQ (reference sequence). The CDR3 has 14 residues. This CDR3 is CASSHRRGQETQYF. The CDR3 DNA sequence: TGTGCCAGCAGCCATCGCAGGGGGCAAGAGACCCAGTACTTC.

The rearrangement joins TRBV2 to TRBJ2-7; D perhaps matches TRBD2 (6 bases). With 6 bases removed from V and 3 bases from J, the gap between germline ends came to 15 bases. In germline, CDR1 is SNHLY, CDR2 FYNNEI. The CDR3 loop spans 14 amino acids. DNA of the CDR3: TGTGCCAGCAGGAAGGATGGGGGGAACTACGAGCAGTACTTC. This encodes CASRKDGGNYEQYF.

This clone was seen once. The chain carries TRBV5-5 and TRBJ1-1; D is unclear. The V gene's germline CDR1 is SGHKS and CDR2 YYEKEE (reference sequence). The CDR3 length is 11 residues. Trimming left V 0 bases short and J 7 bases short, with 4 bases between. The CDR3 is CASSLAGEAFF. The CDR3 DNA follows: TGTGCCAGCAGCTTGGCCGGTGAAGCTTTCTTT.

The CDR3 DNA is TGTGCCAGCAGTGATTGGACTCCCATCAATGAGCAGTTCTTC. As protein: CASSDWTPINEQFF. The V call is TRBV6-1, the J call TRBJ2-1; D is perhaps TRBD2 (5 bases). Trimming took 3 bases from V and 6 from J, leaving 12 bases between them. Germline CDR1 MNHNS, CDR2 SASEGT. The CDR3 has 14 amino acids.